The sequence of this T cell receptor beta chain was determined in a study of molecular identifiers for immune sequencing clone quantification. From the PCR reads, TCRdb called clonotypes with MiXCR, one entry per CDR3 protein. Of tens of thousands of distinct CDR3 sequences in the sample, about 15% are singletons; the top ten hold around 1%. V was shortened by 5 bases and J by 7 bases, with 17 bases between the two germline ends. The V gene's germline CDR1 is SEHNR and CDR2 FQNEAQ (reference sequence). There are 14 residues in the CDR3. This clonotype was detected ten times or more. Using a CD8+CD4-CCR7+CD45RA+ phenotype, naive CD8 T cells were sorted.

The specimen sequenced was naive CD8+ T cells from blood, with Jurkat cell RNA spiked in. Subset noted: FACS-sorted CD8+CD4-CCR7+CD45RA+ naive T cells. This sequence originates from a human donor in good health. Some libraries in this study had Jurkat cell RNA spiked in. The rearrangement joins TRBV7-9 to TRBJ2-5; the D is unclear. In DNA, the CDR3 is TGTGCCAGCAGCCCTATCCTCGAGTTACGGACCCAGTACTTC. Protein: CASSPILELRTQYF.